The clone carrying this T cell receptor beta chain was detected only once. This CDR3 contains 15 residues. V was clipped by 0 bases and J by 9 bases; unmatched bases: 8. The germline CDR1 and CDR2 sequences are SGHDN and FVKESK. Using immunoSEQ multiplex PCR, the repertoire was profiled, and TCRdb retains in-frame clones only, with some absent. The table includes some 60,000 clones, 90% to 95% detected once. This record belongs to a study of OX40 agonist ivuxolimab in advanced cancers. The sample consisted of CD4+ or CD8+ T cells sorted from blood, taken in a trial of the OX40 agonist ivuxolimab. The chain links TRBV14 to TRBJ2-7, with 10 bases fitting TRBD2. The sequence was obtained from an adult with an advanced solid tumor such as melanoma, head and neck, liver or kidney cancer. Here the CDR3 reads CASSQDLDSGRLQYF. As DNA, the CDR3 is TGTGCCAGCAGCCAAGATCTTGATAGCGGGAGGCTGCAGTACTTC.